One sample yielded the 30 T cell receptor beta chains listed below, sequenced in a study of cytomegalovirus exposure and HLA in healthy donors. This PCR relied on a set of 60 Vbeta primers and 13 Jbeta primers. TCRdb's copy holds only in-frame clones and misses some; the assay was immunoSEQ multiplex PCR. The table lists 100,000 to 150,000 clones. Sequenced sample: PBMCs. The receptors originated from a man aged 18 to 30 in good health and CMV-seronegative.

The J gene is TRBJ2-7, the V gene TRBV4-3; a weak D match, TRBD1 (6 bases). Trimming took off 2 bases at V and 6 bases at J, with 11 bases between the two ends. The germline V gene encodes CDR1 LGHNA and CDR2 YSLEER. The CDR3 totals 13 residues. CDR3 protein: CASSQTGSGEQYF. The CDR3 DNA reads as TGCGCCAGCAGCCAAACAGGGTCGGGCGAGCAGTACTTC.

The chain uses TRBV13 and TRBJ2-5, with a possible D match to TRBD1 (5 bases). This CDR3 contains 13 residues. CDR1 and CDR2 from the germline V gene are PRHDT and FYEKMQ (reference sequence). Trimming removed 1 base from V and 5 bases from J, with 8 bases in between. CDR3 nucleotides: TGTGCCAGCAGCTTAGCCAGGGATGAGACCCAGTACTTC. Its translation is CASSLARDETQYF.

The chain is built from TRBV2 and TRBJ1-5; tentatively, D is TRBD1 (5 bases). CDR1 is SNHLY and CDR2 is FYNNEI in the germline V gene. V was clipped by 3 bases and J by 7 bases, with 16 bases between them. The CDR3 is 15 amino acids. The CDR3 loop reads CASSEMLRGRQPQHF. Here the CDR3 DNA reads TGTGCCAGCAGTGAGATGCTAAGGGGTCGGCAGCCCCAGCATTTT.

This CDR3 reads CAISEGAGGSYNEQFF. The CDR3 DNA sequence: TGTGCCATCAGTGAAGGAGCGGGGGGCTCCTACAATGAGCAGTTCTTC. The chain employs TRBV10-3 and TRBJ2-1; 9 bases agree with TRBD2. Germline values: CDR1 ENHRY, CDR2 SYGVKD. CDR3 length: 16 residues. Trimming took 3 bases from V and 0 from J; bases not matched to a gene: 3.

The gene calls are TRBV25-1 and TRBJ1-1, with TRBD1 as a possible D gene (6 bases). CDR1 is MGHDK, CDR2 SYGVNS, per germline. With 8 bases removed from V and 3 bases from J, the gap between germline ends came to 13 bases. The CDR3 covers 13 residues. The CDR3 spells CASAQGRHTEAFF. CDR3 sequence (DNA): TGTGCCAGCGCGCAGGGGAGACACACTGAAGCTTTCTTT. Full variable domain (rest looked up from reference TRBV25-1 and TRBJ1-1): EADIYQTPRYLVIGTGKKITLECSQTMGHDKMYWYQQDPGMELHLIHYSYGVNSTEKGDLSSESTVSRIRTEHFPLTLESARPSHTSQYLCASAQGRHTEAFFGQGTRLTVV.

The CDR3 bases are TGTGCCAGCAGGGAGGGACCCGGCTACACCTTC. Its protein product is CASREGPGYTF. The chain uses TRBV28 and TRBJ1-2; possibly TRBD1 for D (5 bases). V was cut by 6 bases and J by 8 bases, with 10 bases left in between. The CDR3 covers 11 residues. Germline CDR1 and CDR2: MDHEN and SYDVKM.

The chain has TRBV6-5 and TRBJ2-2; 10 bases are shared with TRBD2. The CDR3 length is 15 residues. J gave up 7 bases and V 5 bases, and 7 bases lay outside the gene matches. Looked up from germline, CDR1 is MNHEY and CDR2 is SVGAGI. The CDR3 region is CASSPSGGAVGELFF. CDR3 sequence (DNA): TGTGCCAGCAGTCCAAGCGGGGGGGCGGTCGGGGAGCTGTTTTTT.

The gene calls are TRBV5-1 and TRBJ2-7, with TRBD1 matching over 10 bases. Trimming removed 4 bases from V and 3 bases from J; junction bases left unmatched: 10. Germline CDR1 is SGHRS and CDR2 is YFSETQ. This CDR3 spans 16 amino acids. CDR3 residues: CASSPRQGAMNYEQYF. The CDR3 DNA reads TGCGCCAGCAGCCCCCGACAGGGGGCTATGAACTACGAGCAGTACTTC.

The chain uses TRBV7-2 and TRBJ2-1; 10 positions match TRBD2. The CDR3 sequence is 18 residues long. After removal of 0 bases from V and 4 bases from J, the junction contained 9 bases not matched to a gene. Germline-derived CDR1 and CDR2 are SGHTA and FQGNSA. This CDR3 is CASSLAKLAGDSYNEQFF. DNA of the CDR3: TGTGCCAGCAGCTTAGCGAAGCTAGCGGGAGACTCTTACAATGAGCAGTTCTTC.

CDR3 sequence: CASRGTENTGELFF. The CDR3 nucleotides are TGCGCCAGCAGAGGGACAGAGAACACCGGGGAGCTGTTTTTT. The chain recombines TRBV5-1 with TRBJ2-2; 7 bases match TRBD1. Germline CDR1 is SGHRS and CDR2 is YFSETQ. Unmatched junction bases numbered 2, after V lost 5 bases and J lost 1 base. This CDR3 is 14 amino acids long.

V usage is TRBV7-2 and J usage is TRBJ1-1, with a possible D match to TRBD1 (5 bases). CDR3 length: 12 residues. Germline CDR1 reads SGHTA; CDR2 reads FQGNSA. Trimming took 5 bases from V and 8 from J, leaving 12 bases between them. CDR3 DNA sequence: TGTGCCAGCAGCCCCGGGACTCCCGAAGCTTTCTTT. It is translated as CASSPGTPEAFF.

In nucleotides, the CDR3 is TGTGCCAGCAGCTTGGTAGGGACAGCCTCCTACGAGCAGTACTTC. The encoded protein is CASSLVGTASYEQYF. The gene calls are TRBV5-4 and TRBJ2-7; TRBD1 matches 7 bases. The CDR3 runs to 15 residues. V was clipped by 0 bases and J by 0 bases; unmatched bases: 3. Germline lookup yields CDR1 SGHNT and CDR2 YYREEE (reference sequence).

The rearrangement joins TRBV19 to TRBJ2-7, with D maybe TRBD2 (6 bases). The CDR3 extends over 14 amino acids. V was trimmed by 3 bases and J by 0 bases, leaving 9 bases between them. Per germline, CDR1 LNHDA and CDR2 SQIVND (reference sequence). The CDR3 sequence: CASSIQEGSYEQYF. CDR3 DNA sequence: TGTGCCAGTAGTATCCAGGAGGGCTCCTACGAGCAGTACTTC.

The J gene is TRBJ2-2, the V gene TRBV5-4; D might be TRBD1 (5 bases). The CDR3 runs 14 residues. Trimming took off 1 base at V and 7 bases at J, with 11 bases between the two ends. Germline V gene lookup returns CDR1 SGHNT and CDR2 YYREEE (reference sequence). This CDR3 is CASSLWQGNGELFF. In DNA form, the CDR3 reads TGTGCCAGCAGCTTGTGGCAGGGAAACGGGGAGCTGTTTTTT.

The rearrangement links TRBV10-3 to TRBJ2-1; 7 nucleotides agree with TRBD2. The junction had 10 bases not matched to a gene; V was cut back by 3 bases and J by 2 bases. CDR1 is ENHRY and CDR2 is SYGVKD in the germline V gene. CDR3 length equals 17 residues. The CDR3 reads CAISDLLARAPYNEQFF. The CDR3 coding sequence is TGTGCCATCAGTGACCTACTAGCGCGGGCTCCCTACAATGAGCAGTTCTTC.

This chain uses TRBV29-1 with TRBJ1-3; D might be TRBD1 (6 bases). CDR1 and CDR2 (germline): SQVTM, ANQGSEA. Trimming pared 8 bases from V and 4 bases from J, leaving 12 bases between. The CDR3 consists of 12 residues. In DNA, the CDR3 is TGCAGCTTATCGACAGGAGGAAACACCATATATTTT. This encodes CSLSTGGNTIYF.

The V and J genes are TRBV11-3 and TRBJ2-1, with 7 bases that match TRBD2. The V gene's germline CDR1 is SGHNT and CDR2 YENEEA. The trim removed 6 bases at V and 0 bases at J, leaving 8 bases unmatched. This CDR3 has 16 amino acids. DNA of the CDR3: TGTGCCAGCAGTGGCGGGGGAAGTAGCTCCTACAATGAGCAGTTCTTC. Translating it yields CASSGGGSSSYNEQFF.

The V call is TRBV29-1, the J call TRBJ1-1; D possibly corresponds to TRBD1 (5 bases). CDR1 and CDR2 from the germline V gene are SQVTM and ANQGSEA. Trimming removed 7 bases at V and 1 base at J, with 10 bases between. This CDR3 comprises 12 residues. The CDR3: CSGGTGNTEAFF. The CDR3 DNA sequence: TGCAGCGGAGGTACAGGGAACACTGAAGCTTTCTTT.

This chain connects TRBV30 to TRBJ1-4; no firm D call. V was trimmed by 7 bases and J by 0 bases, leaving 6 bases between them. This CDR3 is 12 amino acids long. Germline loops: CDR1 GTSNPN, CDR2 SVGIG (reference sequence). The CDR3 DNA reads TGTGCCTTAGATGCAACTAATGAAAAACTGTTTTTT. Translation gives CALDATNEKLFF.

This chain connects TRBV7-2 to TRBJ2-3; 7 nucleotides line up with TRBD2. CDR1 and CDR2 (germline): SGHTA, FQGNSA. V dropped 2 bases and J dropped 6; count of bases not matched to a gene: 5. The CDR3 contains 14 residues. For the CDR3, the DNA is TGTGCCAGCAGCTTAATAGGCGGGAGCGATACGCAGTATTTT. It specifies CASSLIGGSDTQYF.

The chain links TRBV6-5 to TRBJ2-3, with D possibly matching TRBD2 (5 bases). The CDR3 length is 12 residues. Trimming removed 5 bases at V and 4 bases at J, with 7 bases between. Germline CDR1 reads MNHEY; CDR2 reads SVGAGI. CDR3 residues: CASSTGSDTQYF. The DNA for the CDR3 is TGTGCCAGCAGTACGGGGTCAGATACGCAGTATTTT.

The genes are TRBV10-3 and TRBJ1-1; TRBD1 matches 10 bases. The CDR3 extends over 15 amino acids. The V gene end was trimmed by 3 bases and the J gene end by 1 base; junction bases not matched to a gene: 2. Germline V CDR1 and CDR2: ENHRY, SYGVKD. The CDR3 coding sequence is TGTGCCATCAGTGAAAGGACAGGGGGGAACACTGAAGCTTTCTTT. Its translation: CAISERTGGNTEAFF.

The V and J genes are TRBV4-3 and TRBJ1-2; TRBD1 agrees at 8 bases. The J segment lost 8 bases and the V segment lost 3 bases, leaving 8 bases of the junction unmatched. This CDR3 spans 14 amino acids. CDR1 LGHNA and CDR2 YSLEER come from the germline V gene. CDR3 residues: CASSQIGQGDGYTF. DNA of the CDR3: TGCGCCAGCAGCCAGATAGGACAGGGAGACGGCTACACCTTC.

V and J are TRBV7-9 and TRBJ1-1; 7 bases agree with TRBD1. The CDR3 is made up of 13 amino acids. The junction had 0 bases not matched to a gene; V was cut back by 2 bases and J by 3 bases. In germline, CDR1 is SEHNR, CDR2 FQNEAQ (reference sequence). This CDR3 reads CASSLTGDTEAFF. CDR3 nucleotide sequence: TGTGCCAGCAGCTTAACAGGGGACACTGAAGCTTTCTTT.

For the CDR3, the DNA is TGTGCCAGCAGTTCGGGGATCGGGACAGGTGGCAATGAGCAGTTCTTC. Its protein is CASSSGIGTGGNEQFF. J is TRBJ2-1 and V is TRBV28; 8 nucleotides match TRBD1. The trim removed 4 bases at V and 6 bases at J, leaving 11 bases unmatched. This CDR3 region has 16 residues. The germline CDR1 and CDR2 sequences are MDHEN and SYDVKM.

The chain employs TRBV18 and TRBJ2-7; D perhaps matches TRBD2 (7 bases). This CDR3 has 14 residues. The V end lost 1 base, the J end lost 4 bases, and 11 bases lay between the germline ends. CDR1 and CDR2 from the germline V gene are KGHSH and LQKENI. The chain's CDR3 is CASSPQGGGYEQYF. Written as DNA, the CDR3 is TGTGCCAGCTCACCACAGGGAGGGGGTTACGAGCAGTACTTC.

The V and J genes are TRBV14 and TRBJ1-4, with a weak D call TRBD1 (6 bases). CDR1 and CDR2 (germline): SGHDN, FVKESK. The CDR3 totals 15 residues. Trimming took 0 bases from V and 6 from J, leaving 11 bases between them. The CDR3 nucleotides are TGTGCCAGCAGCCAAGACCAGGGGATTTATGAAAAACTGTTTTTT. Its protein product is CASSQDQGIYEKLFF.

The genes are TRBV9 and TRBJ2-3; 9 nucleotides align to TRBD2. The V and J ends lost 3 bases and 6 bases, in that order; junction bases with no gene match: 8. The CDR3 contains 15 residues. The V gene's germline CDR1 is SGDLS and CDR2 YYNGEE. CDR3 region: CASSDKAGGADTQYF. Written as DNA, the CDR3 is TGTGCCAGCAGCGATAAAGCGGGGGGTGCGGATACGCAGTATTTT.

The chain couples TRBV4-3 to TRBJ2-7; TRBD2 matches at 9 bases. Germline V gives CDR1 LGHNA, CDR2 YSLEER. J was trimmed by 3 bases and V by 2 bases; bases with no gene match: 11. This CDR3 is built from 17 residues. The CDR3 sequence: CASSQKAVSGGNYEQYF. In nucleotides, the CDR3 is TGCGCCAGCAGCCAAAAGGCCGTGAGCGGGGGGAACTACGAGCAGTACTTC.

The chain has TRBV30 and TRBJ2-7, with TRBD2 matching 9 bases. Germline-derived CDR1 and CDR2 are GTSNPN and SVGIG (reference sequence). CDR3 length: 17 residues. V dropped 0 bases and J dropped 4; count of bases not matched to a gene: 13. CDR3 nucleotide sequence: TGTGCCTGGAGTGTAGGATTAGCGGGGGCGTCCGGGTACGAGCAGTACTTC. It yields the protein CAWSVGLAGASGYEQYF.